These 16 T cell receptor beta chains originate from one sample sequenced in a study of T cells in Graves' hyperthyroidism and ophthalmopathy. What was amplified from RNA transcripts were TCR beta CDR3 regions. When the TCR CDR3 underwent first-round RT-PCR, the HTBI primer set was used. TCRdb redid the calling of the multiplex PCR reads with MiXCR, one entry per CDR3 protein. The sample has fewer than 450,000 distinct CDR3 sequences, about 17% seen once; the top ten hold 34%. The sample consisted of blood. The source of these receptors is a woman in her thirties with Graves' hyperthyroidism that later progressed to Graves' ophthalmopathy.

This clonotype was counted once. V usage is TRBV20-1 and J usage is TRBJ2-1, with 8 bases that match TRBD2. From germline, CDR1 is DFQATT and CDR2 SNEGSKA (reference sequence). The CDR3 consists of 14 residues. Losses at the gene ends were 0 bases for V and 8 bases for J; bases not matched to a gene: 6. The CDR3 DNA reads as TGCAGTGCTAGAGATAGAGCGGGAGTACATGAGCAGTTCTTC. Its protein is CSARDRAGVHEQFF.

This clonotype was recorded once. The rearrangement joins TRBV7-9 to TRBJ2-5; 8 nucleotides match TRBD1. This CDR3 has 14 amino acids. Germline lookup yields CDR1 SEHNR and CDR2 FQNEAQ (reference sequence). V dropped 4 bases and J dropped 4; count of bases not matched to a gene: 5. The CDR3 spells CASSWGTGGETQYF. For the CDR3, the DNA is TGTGCCAGCAGCTGGGGGACAGGAGGAGAGACCCAGTACTTC. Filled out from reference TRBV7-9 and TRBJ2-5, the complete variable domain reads DTGVSQNPRHKITKRGQNVTFRCDPISEHNRLYWYRQTLGQGPEFLTYFQNEAQLEKSRLLSDRFSAERPKGSFSTLEIQRTEQGDSAMYLCASSWGTGGETQYFGPGTRLLVL.

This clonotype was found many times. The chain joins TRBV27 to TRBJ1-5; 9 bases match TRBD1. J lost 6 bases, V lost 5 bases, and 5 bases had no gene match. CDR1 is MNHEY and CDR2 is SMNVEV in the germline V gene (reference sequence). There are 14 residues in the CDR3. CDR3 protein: CASSPGTGIQPQHF. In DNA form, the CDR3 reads TGTGCCAGCAGTCCCGGGACAGGGATTCAGCCCCAGCATTTT.

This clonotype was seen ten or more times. CDR3: CASSFGQDRVNTEAFF. DNA for the CDR3: TGTGCCAGCAGCTTCGGGCAGGACAGGGTGAACACTGAAGCTTTCTTT. The J gene is TRBJ1-1, the V gene TRBV7-9, with TRBD1 matching over 8 bases. Germline loops: CDR1 SEHNR, CDR2 FQNEAQ (reference sequence). The CDR3 is 16 residues long. V shed 3 bases and J 0 bases; nucleotides not matched to a gene: 6. The full variable domain, completed using reference TRBV7-9 and TRBJ1-1, is DTGVSQNPRHKITKRGQNVTFRCDPISEHNRLYWYRQTLGQGPEFLTYFQNEAQLEKSRLLSDRFSAERPKGSFSTLEIQRTEQGDSAMYLCASSFGQDRVNTEAFFGQGTRLTVV.

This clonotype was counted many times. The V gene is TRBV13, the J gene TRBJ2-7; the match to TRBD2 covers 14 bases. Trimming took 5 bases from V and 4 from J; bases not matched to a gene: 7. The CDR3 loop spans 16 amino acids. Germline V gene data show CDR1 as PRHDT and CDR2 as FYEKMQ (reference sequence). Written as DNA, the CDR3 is TGTGCCAGCAGCCCGCCCGGGACTAGCGGGAGTTACGAGCAGTACTTC. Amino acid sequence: CASSPPGTSGSYEQYF.

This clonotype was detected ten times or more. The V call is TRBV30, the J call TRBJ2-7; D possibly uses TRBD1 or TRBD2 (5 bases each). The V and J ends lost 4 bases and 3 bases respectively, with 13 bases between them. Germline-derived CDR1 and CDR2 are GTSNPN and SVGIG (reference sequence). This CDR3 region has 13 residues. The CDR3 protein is CAWTRDLHYEQYF. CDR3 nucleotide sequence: TGTGCCTGGACTCGGGACCTTCACTACGAGCAGTACTTC.

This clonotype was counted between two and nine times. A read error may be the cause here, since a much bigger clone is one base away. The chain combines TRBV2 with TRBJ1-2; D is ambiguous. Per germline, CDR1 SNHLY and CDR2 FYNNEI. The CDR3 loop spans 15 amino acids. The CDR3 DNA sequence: TGTGCCGGCAGTTTGGGCCTTTCGGGAGAAAGTGGCTACACCTTC. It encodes CAGSLGLSGESGYTF.

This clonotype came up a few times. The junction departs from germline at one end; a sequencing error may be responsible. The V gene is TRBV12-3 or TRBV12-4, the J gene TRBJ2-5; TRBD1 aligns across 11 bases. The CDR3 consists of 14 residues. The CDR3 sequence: CASSRTGGRETQYF. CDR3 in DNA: TGTGCCAGCAGTAGGACAGGGGGCCGGGAGACTCAGTACTTC.

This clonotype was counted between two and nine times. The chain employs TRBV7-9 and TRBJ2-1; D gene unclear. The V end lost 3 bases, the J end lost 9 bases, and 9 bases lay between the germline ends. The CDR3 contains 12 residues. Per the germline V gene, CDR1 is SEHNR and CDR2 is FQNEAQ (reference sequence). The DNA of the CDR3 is TGTGCCAGCAGCTTTTGGGTGGGTGAGCAGTTCTTC. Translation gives CASSFWVGEQFF.

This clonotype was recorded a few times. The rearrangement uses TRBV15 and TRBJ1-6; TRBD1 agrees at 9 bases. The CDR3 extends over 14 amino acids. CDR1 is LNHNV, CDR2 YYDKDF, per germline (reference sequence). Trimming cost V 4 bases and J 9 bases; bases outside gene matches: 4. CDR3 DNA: TGTGCCACCAGCACGGACAGGGGACCTTCACCCCTCCACTTT. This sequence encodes CATSTDRGPSPLHF.

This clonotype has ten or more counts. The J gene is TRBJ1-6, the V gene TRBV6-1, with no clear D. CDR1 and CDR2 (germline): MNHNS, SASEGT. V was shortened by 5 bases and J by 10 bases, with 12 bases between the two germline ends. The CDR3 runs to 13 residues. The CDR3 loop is CASSQLVGSPLHF. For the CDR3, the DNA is TGTGCCAGCAGTCAATTAGTCGGGTCACCCCTCCACTTT.

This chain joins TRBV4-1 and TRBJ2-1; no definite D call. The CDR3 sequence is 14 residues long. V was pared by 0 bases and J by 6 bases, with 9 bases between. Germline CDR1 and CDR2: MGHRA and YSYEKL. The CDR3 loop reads CASSQDEGPNEQFF. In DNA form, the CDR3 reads TGCGCCAGCAGCCAAGATGAAGGGCCCAATGAGCAGTTCTTC.

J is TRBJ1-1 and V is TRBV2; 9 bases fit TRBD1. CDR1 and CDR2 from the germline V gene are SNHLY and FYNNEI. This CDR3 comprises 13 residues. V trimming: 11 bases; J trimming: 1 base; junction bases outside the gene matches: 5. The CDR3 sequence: CAGWDRENTEAFF. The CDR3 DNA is TGTGCCGGTTGGGACAGGGAGAACACTGAAGCTTTCTTT.

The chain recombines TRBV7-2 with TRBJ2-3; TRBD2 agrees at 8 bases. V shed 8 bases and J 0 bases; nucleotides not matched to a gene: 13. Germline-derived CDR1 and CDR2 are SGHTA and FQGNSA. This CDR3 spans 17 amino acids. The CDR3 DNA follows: TGTGCCAGCTCCCGGATCGGGGGGGGAGTTAGCACAGATACGCAGTATTTT. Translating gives CASSRIGGGVSTDTQYF. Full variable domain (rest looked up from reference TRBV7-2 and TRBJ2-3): GAGVSQSPSNKVTEKGKDVELRCDPISGHTALYWYRQSLGQGLEFLIYFQGNSAPDKSGLPSDRFSAERTGGSVSTLTIQRTQQEDSAVYLCASSRIGGGVSTDTQYFGPGTRLTVL.

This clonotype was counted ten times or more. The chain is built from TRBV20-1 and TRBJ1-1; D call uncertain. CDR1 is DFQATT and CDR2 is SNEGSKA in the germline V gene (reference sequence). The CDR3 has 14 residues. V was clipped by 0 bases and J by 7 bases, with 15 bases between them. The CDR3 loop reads CSARDRAAGFEAFF. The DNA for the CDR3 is TGCAGTGCTAGAGATCGGGCAGCCGGGTTTGAAGCTTTCTTT.

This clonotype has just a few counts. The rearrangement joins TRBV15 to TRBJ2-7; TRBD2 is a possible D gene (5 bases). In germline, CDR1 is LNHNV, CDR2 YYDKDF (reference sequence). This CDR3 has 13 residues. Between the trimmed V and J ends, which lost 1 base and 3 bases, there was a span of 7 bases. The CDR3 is CATSRARDYEQYF. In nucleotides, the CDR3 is TGTGCCACCAGCAGAGCACGGGACTACGAGCAGTACTTC. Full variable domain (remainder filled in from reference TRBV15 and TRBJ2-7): DAMVIQNPRYQVTQFGKPVTLSCSQTLNHNVMYWYQQKSSQAPKLLFHYYDKDFNNEADTPDNFQSRRPNTSFCFLDIRSPGLGDTAMYLCATSRARDYEQYFGPGTRLTVT.